Listed below are T cell receptor beta chains from one sample, sequenced in a study of identical twins. Each CDR3 protein is one row after TCRdb ran MiXCR on the 5' RACE reads. The table records some 900,000 distinct CDR3 sequences, over 9% of them present only once. These data were also reused for a study on yellow fever vaccine responses in identical twins.

The specimen was PBMCs. The receptors come from a woman between 18 and 30 years old in good health. Each CDR3 is given with its conserved first and last residue. D genes are given only for firm matches. Not all rows give a size; the values are once, few, many and, for expanded clones, a class.

j_call clone_size v_call d_call cdr3_length cdr3_aa cdr3_nt
TRBJ2-7 - TRBV29-1 TRBD2 16 CSVGGLSGSLSYEQYF TGCAGCGTTGGAGGGCTTAGCGGGAGCCTCTCCTACGAGCAGTACTTC
TRBJ2-5 - TRBV10-2 TRBD1 14 CAVTKQGAFETQYF TGCGCCGTAACAAAACAGGGGGCTTTCGAGACCCAGTACTTC
TRBJ2-5 - TRBV21-1 - 17 CASSKESGLAGQETQYF TGTGCCAGCAGCAAAGAAAGTGGACTAGCGGGCCAAGAGACCCAGTACTTC
TRBJ2-1 - TRBV12-3/TRBV12-4 - 14 CASRTGLLYNEQFF TGTGCCAGCAGGACGGGACTCCTCTACAATGAGCAGTTCTTC
TRBJ2-1 - TRBV5-1 TRBD2 21 CASSLDRGLAGGSRSYNEQFF TGCGCCAGCAGCTTGGACCGGGGGCTAGCGGGGGGTTCCCGCTCCTACAATGAGCAGTTCTTC
TRBJ1-2 - TRBV29-1 TRBD1 14 CSVPRQGAMDGYTF TGCAGCGTTCCCCGACAGGGGGCCATGGATGGCTACACCTTC
TRBJ2-2 many TRBV15 - 14 CATSRDQGPGELFF TGTGCCACCAGCAGAGACCAGGGGCCCGGGGAGCTGTTTTTT
TRBJ2-1 - TRBV20-1 - 19 CSARDSAVPGRSSYNEQFF TGCAGTGCTAGAGATAGTGCCGTTCCCGGAAGAAGCTCCTACAATGAGCAGTTCTTC
TRBJ2-1 many TRBV27 TRBD2 16 CASSYGISGTYNEQFF TGTGCCAGCAGTTACGGGATTAGCGGGACATACAATGAGCAGTTCTTC
TRBJ2-5 - TRBV4-1 TRBD2 20 CASSPAPGLAVGGNQETQYF TGCGCCAGCAGCCCAGCCCCAGGACTAGCGGTGGGAGGGAACCAAGAGACCCAGTACTTC
TRBJ2-5 few TRBV7-8 - 12 CASSYMRETQYF TGTGCCAGCAGCTACATGAGGGAGACCCAGTACTTC
TRBJ2-6 - TRBV11-1 - 16 CASSLTMTAGANVLTF TGTGCCAGCAGCTTAACTATGACAGCTGGGGCCAACGTCCTGACTTTC
TRBJ2-4 many TRBV5-1 TRBD2 16 CASSLVLAGAENIQYF TGCGCCAGCAGCTTGGTTCTAGCGGGAGCTGAAAACATTCAGTACTTC
TRBJ1-4 few TRBV18 - 19 CASSASRQARTATNEKLFF TGTGCCAGCTCAGCCAGTAGACAGGCCAGGACTGCAACTAATGAAAAACTGTTTTTT
TRBJ2-5 - TRBV19 TRBD1 15 CASISGTGGKRTQYF TGTGCCAGTATCTCCGGGACAGGGGGCAAGAGGACCCAGTACTTC
TRBJ1-6 few TRBV3-1 - 13 CASSQDQRGPLHF TGTGCCAGCAGCCAAGATCAAAGGGGCCCCCTCCACTTT